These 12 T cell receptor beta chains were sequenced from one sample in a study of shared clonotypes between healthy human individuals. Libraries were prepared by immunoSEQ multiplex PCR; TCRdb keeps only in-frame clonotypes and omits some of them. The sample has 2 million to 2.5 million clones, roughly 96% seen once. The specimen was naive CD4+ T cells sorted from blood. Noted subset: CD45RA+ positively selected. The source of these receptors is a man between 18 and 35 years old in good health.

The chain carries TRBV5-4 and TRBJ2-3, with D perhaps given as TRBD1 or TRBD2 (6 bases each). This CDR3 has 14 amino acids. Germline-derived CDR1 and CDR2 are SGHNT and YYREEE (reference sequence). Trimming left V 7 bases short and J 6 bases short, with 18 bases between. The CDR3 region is CASRPNGGADTQYF. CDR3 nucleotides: TGTGCCAGCCGACCAAACGGGGGCGCCGATACGCAGTATTTT.

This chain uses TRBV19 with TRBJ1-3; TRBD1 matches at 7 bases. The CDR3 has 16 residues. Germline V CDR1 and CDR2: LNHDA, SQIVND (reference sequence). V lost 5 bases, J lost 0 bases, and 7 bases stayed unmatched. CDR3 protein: CASSRTGLYSGNTIYF. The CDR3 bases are TGTGCCAGTAGTCGGACAGGCCTTTACTCTGGAAACACCATATATTTT.

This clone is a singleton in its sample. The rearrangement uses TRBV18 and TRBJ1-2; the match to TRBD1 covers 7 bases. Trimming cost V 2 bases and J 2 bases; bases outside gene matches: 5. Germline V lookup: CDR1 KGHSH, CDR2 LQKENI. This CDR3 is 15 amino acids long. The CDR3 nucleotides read TGTGCCAGCTCACCAAAGGAACAGGGGAACTATGGCTACACCTTC. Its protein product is CASSPKEQGNYGYTF.

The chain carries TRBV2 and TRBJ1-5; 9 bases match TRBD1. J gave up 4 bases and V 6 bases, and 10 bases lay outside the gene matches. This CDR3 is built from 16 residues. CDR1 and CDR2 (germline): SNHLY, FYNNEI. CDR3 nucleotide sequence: TGTGCCAGCAGGGCCGGGACAGGGATAGGGAATCAGCCCCAGCATTTT. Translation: CASRAGTGIGNQPQHF.

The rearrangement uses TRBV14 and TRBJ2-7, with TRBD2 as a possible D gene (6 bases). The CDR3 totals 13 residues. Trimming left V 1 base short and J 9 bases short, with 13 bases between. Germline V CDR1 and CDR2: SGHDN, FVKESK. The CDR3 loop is CASSQAVLATQYF. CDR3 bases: TGTGCCAGCAGCCAAGCGGTACTAGCAACGCAGTACTTC.

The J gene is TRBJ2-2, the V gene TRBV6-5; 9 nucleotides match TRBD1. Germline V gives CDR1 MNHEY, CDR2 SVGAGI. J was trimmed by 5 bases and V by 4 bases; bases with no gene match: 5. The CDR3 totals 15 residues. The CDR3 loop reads CASSLGTGTTGELFF. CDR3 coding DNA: TGTGCCAGCAGTTTGGGGACAGGGACAACCGGGGAGCTGTTTTTT.

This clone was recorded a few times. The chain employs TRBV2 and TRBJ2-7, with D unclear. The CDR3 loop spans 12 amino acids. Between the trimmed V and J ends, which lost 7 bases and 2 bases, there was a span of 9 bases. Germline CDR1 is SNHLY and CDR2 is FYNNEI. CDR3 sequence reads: CASNKAPYEQYF. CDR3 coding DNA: TGTGCCAGCAACAAAGCCCCCTACGAGCAGTACTTC. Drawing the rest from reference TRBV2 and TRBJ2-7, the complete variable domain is EPEVTQTPSHQVTQMGQEVILRCVPISNHLYFYWYRQILGQKVEFLVSFYNNEISEKSEIFDDQFSVERPDGSNFTLKIRSTKLEDSAMYFCASNKAPYEQYFGPGTRLTVT.

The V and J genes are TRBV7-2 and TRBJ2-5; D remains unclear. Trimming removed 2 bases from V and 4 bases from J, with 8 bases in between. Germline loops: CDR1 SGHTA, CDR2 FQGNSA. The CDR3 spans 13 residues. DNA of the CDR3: TGTGCCAGCAGCTTACCATGGGGAGAGACCCAGTACTTC. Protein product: CASSLPWGETQYF.

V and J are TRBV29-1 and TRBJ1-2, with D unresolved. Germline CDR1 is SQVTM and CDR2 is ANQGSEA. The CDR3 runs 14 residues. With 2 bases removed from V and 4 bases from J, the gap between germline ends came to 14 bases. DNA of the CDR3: TGCAGCGTTGAATCGAGAGGGAAGGCCTATGGCTACACCTTC. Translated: CSVESRGKAYGYTF.

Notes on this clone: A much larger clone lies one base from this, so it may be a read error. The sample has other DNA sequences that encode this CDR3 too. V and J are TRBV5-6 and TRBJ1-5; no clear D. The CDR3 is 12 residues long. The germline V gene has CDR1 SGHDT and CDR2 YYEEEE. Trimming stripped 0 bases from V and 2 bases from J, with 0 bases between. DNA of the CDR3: TGTGCCAGCAGCTTGGGCAATCAGCCCCAGCATTTT. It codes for CASSLGNQPQHF.

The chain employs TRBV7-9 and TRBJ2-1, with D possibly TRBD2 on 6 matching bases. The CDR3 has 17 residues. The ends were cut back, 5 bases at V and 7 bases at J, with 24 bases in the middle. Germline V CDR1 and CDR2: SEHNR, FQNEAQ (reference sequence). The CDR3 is CASSIGLFLRSGNEQFF. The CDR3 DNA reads TGTGCCAGCAGCATCGGACTATTTCTTCGCTCGGGGAATGAGCAGTTCTTC.

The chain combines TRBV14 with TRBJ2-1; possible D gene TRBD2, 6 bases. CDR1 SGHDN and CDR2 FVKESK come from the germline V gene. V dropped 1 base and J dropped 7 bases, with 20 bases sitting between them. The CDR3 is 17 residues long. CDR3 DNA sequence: TGTGCCAGCAGCCAAGTTCTGGCGGGGCAGTCTGGAAATGAGCAGTTCTTC. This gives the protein CASSQVLAGQSGNEQFF.